Listed below are T cell receptor beta chains from one sample, sequenced in a study of OX40 agonist ivuxolimab in advanced cancers. Profiled with immunoSEQ multiplex PCR; TCRdb holds only in-frame clones, not every one. Among approximately 90,000 clones, around nine tenths were seen once, and the ten largest hold approximately 1.5%. Sequenced material: CD4+ or CD8+ T cells sorted from blood, taken in a trial of the OX40 agonist ivuxolimab. The source of these receptors is an adult with an advanced solid tumor such as melanoma, head and neck, liver or kidney cancer. The CDR3 runs from the conserved cysteine through the conserved F or W. The D gene is left open where the match is weak. The size entry is marked missing in some rows and otherwise reads once, few, many or a size class.

TGTGCCAGCAGTGAAGCCATGGGCAGGGTTTACGAGCAGTACTTC	CASSEAMGRVYEQYF	-	TRBV6-1	-	TRBJ2-7
TGTGCCACGGCTGATCACCCGAGGGTTAGCTACACCTTC	CATADHPRVSYTF	once	TRBV6-5	-	TRBJ1-2
TGTGCCAGCAATGAACGGGGTGACTATGGCTACACCTTC	CASNERGDYGYTF	once	TRBV6-1	-	TRBJ1-2
TGCAGCGTTATGTATGGCGGGACCGGGGAGCTGTTTTTT	CSVMYGGTGELFF	-	TRBV29-1	-	TRBJ2-2
TGCGCCAGCAGTGAGGAGGGACAGTCCTACAATGAGCAGTTCTTC	CASSEEGQSYNEQFF	-	TRBV5-1	-	TRBJ2-1
TGTGCCAGCAGCTTAGGGACAGGCTACCGCAGCACAGATACGCAGTATTTT	CASSLGTGYRSTDTQYF	-	TRBV7-9	TRBD1	TRBJ2-3
TGTGCCAGCAGGGCGTTTTCTGGTGAGCAGTTCTTC	CASRAFSGEQFF	-	TRBV6-1	-	TRBJ2-1
TGTGCCAGCAGCCAAGGGGGTTTTCATACTTCACCCCTCCACTTT	CASSQGGFHTSPLHF	once	TRBV14	-	TRBJ1-6
TGTGCCAGCAGTGACCCCCCAGGGTTTAACTATGGCTACACCTTC	CASSDPPGFNYGYTF	-	TRBV6-1	-	TRBJ1-2
TGTGCCAGCAGCTTAGCGAATCGGATCACTGAAGCTTTCTTT	CASSLANRITEAFF	-	TRBV7-9	-	TRBJ1-1
TGTGCCAGCAGTTTTTCCCAGGGTTCGAATAATTCACCCCTCCACTTT	CASSFSQGSNNSPLHF	-	TRBV28	-	TRBJ1-6
TGTGCCAGCAGCCGCGTAAGGGGGGCGAATCAGCCCCAGCATTTT	CASSRVRGANQPQHF	-	TRBV28	-	TRBJ1-5
TGTGCCAGCAGTCCCCAGCGGGGCGGCACAGGTACGCAGTATTTT	CASSPQRGGTGTQYF	-	TRBV28	TRBD2	TRBJ2-3
TGTGCCAGCAGCCAAGGTGGAGTTGCCGAGCAGTACTTC	CASSQGGVAEQYF	-	TRBV14	-	TRBJ2-7
TGTGCCAGCAGTAGGGGCAGTCAAGAGACCCAGTACTTC	CASSRGSQETQYF	once	TRBV7-2	-	TRBJ2-5
TGTGCCAGCAGCTATCCGGGACATCCCCCGGGAGGGGAGCTGTTTTTT	CASSYPGHPPGGELFF	-	TRBV11-3	-	TRBJ2-2
TGCGCCAGCAGCCAACGGCAGGGGCAGGGTGCAACTAATGAAAAACTGTTTTTT	CASSQRQGQGATNEKLFF	-	TRBV4-1	-	TRBJ1-4
TGTGCCAGCAGTTTCCCGGGCAGGGGGAACACTGAAGCTTTCTTT	CASSFPGRGNTEAFF	-	TRBV27	-	TRBJ1-1
TGTGCCACCAGCAGAGATAGGACAGGCACTGAAGCTTTCTTT	CATSRDRTGTEAFF	-	TRBV15	TRBD1	TRBJ1-1
TGTGCCAGCAGGAACAGGGGTGGGGGACAAGAGACCCAGTACTTC	CASRNRGGGQETQYF	-	TRBV6-1	TRBD1	TRBJ2-5
TGTGCTAGTGCGCCGATAATGAACACTGAAGCTTTCTTT	CASAPIMNTEAFF	-	TRBV12-5	-	TRBJ1-1
TGCGCCAGCAGCCATGTGGGGGGCTCTGGAAACATTCAGTACTTC	CASSHVGGSGNIQYF	few	TRBV4-1	-	TRBJ2-4
TGTGCCAGCAGTGAAGCTAGACCGAGCTATGGCTACACCTTC	CASSEARPSYGYTF	once	TRBV6-1	-	TRBJ1-2
TGTGCCAGCCAGTCAGCCTTAGAGAATTCCGGGGAGCTGTTTTTT	CASQSALENSGELFF	-	TRBV19	-	TRBJ2-2
TGTGCCAGCAGCAGTGACAAGAACTATGGCTACACCTTC	CASSSDKNYGYTF	-	TRBV5-5	-	TRBJ1-2
TGTGCCAGCAGCGCTCACTACGAGCAGTACTTC	CASSAHYEQYF	-	TRBV7-2	-	TRBJ2-7
TGCAGCGGGGTTTTGGGACAGTTCAATGAGCAGTTCTTC	CSGVLGQFNEQFF	-	TRBV29-1	TRBD1	TRBJ2-1
TGCAGCGTCGTACTCGGACAGGGCACTGAAGCTTTCTTT	CSVVLGQGTEAFF	-	TRBV29-1	TRBD1	TRBJ1-1
TGTGCCAGCAGCCCGCGGGGGGGCCTCACAGATACGCAGTATTTT	CASSPRGGLTDTQYF	-	TRBV2	TRBD2	TRBJ2-3
TGCGCCAGCAGCCTGGGGTTGGGGAATTACAATGAGCAGTTCTTC	CASSLGLGNYNEQFF	-	TRBV4-1	-	TRBJ2-1
TGTGCCAGCAGTGCTACCGGGGCCAGGGGTGAGCAGTTCTTC	CASSATGARGEQFF	-	TRBV28	-	TRBJ2-1
TGCAGTGCTAGGGGAGGTTACGAGCAGTACTTC	CSARGGYEQYF	-	TRBV20-1	-	TRBJ2-7
TGTGCCAGCAGCTTAAACTCGCAGGGGGCGGGAGGCTACACCTTC	CASSLNSQGAGGYTF	-	TRBV7-3	TRBD1	TRBJ1-2
TGCGCCAGCAGCCCGCCGACGGCGGACGTAAGCTCCTACGAGCAGTACTTC	CASSPPTADVSSYEQYF	-	TRBV23-1	-	TRBJ2-7
TGCGCCAGCAGCATAGAGACAGGGCTAGAGCAGTACTTC	CASSIETGLEQYF	-	TRBV5-1	TRBD1	TRBJ2-7
TGTGCCAGCAGACCGGGACTAGCGGGGGCCTACGAGCAGTACTTC	CASRPGLAGAYEQYF	once	TRBV7-2	TRBD2	TRBJ2-7
TGCGCCAGCAGCTTGTCGGCCACTGAAGCTTTCTTT	CASSLSATEAFF	-	TRBV5-1	-	TRBJ1-1
TGTGCCAGCAGCGTCTGGGGCAGAGAGGGTTATAGCAATCAGCCCCAGCATTTT	CASSVWGREGYSNQPQHF	-	TRBV9	-	TRBJ1-5
TGTGCCAGCAGTTTACATGGCAAGAACTATGGCTACACCTTC	CASSLHGKNYGYTF	-	TRBV28	-	TRBJ1-2
TGCGCCAGCAGGGGGCCTTTAAGGGGTACTGAGCAGTTCTTC	CASRGPLRGTEQFF	-	TRBV4-1	-	TRBJ2-1
TGTGCCAGCAGAGCAGATGACAGAGAGACCGGGGAGCTGTTTTTT	CASRADDRETGELFF	-	TRBV28	-	TRBJ2-2
TGTGCCAGCAGCTCGTACCGGCGCGGGAGGTCGAGGACCCAGTACTTC	CASSSYRRGRSRTQYF	-	TRBV11-2	TRBD2	TRBJ2-5
TGTGCCAGCAGCCACAGGGGGCCGGGTGAAAAACTGTTTTTT	CASSHRGPGEKLFF	-	TRBV7-6	TRBD1	TRBJ1-4
TGTGCCAGCAGCTTAAGCAGCTTATGGGCAGATACGCAGTATTTT	CASSLSSLWADTQYF	-	TRBV11-1	-	TRBJ2-3
TGTGCCAGCAGTCAGTCGGGACAGGGTCCATACGAGCAGTACTTC	CASSQSGQGPYEQYF	once	TRBV7-3	TRBD1	TRBJ2-7
TGTGCCACCAGCAGCTTTGGACGATCCCCCGTGGGTCAAGAGACCCAGTACTTC	CATSSFGRSPVGQETQYF	-	TRBV15	-	TRBJ2-5
TGTGCCAGCTCACCCCTACAGGGGGATCACTATGGCTACACCTTC	CASSPLQGDHYGYTF	once	TRBV18	TRBD1	TRBJ1-2
TGTGCCAGCAGCTGGGGTATAGCCGCAGATACGCAGTATTTT	CASSWGIAADTQYF	-	TRBV7-9	-	TRBJ2-3
TGCGCCAGCAGCCAAGATTCAGGGGCAGATACGCAGTATTTT	CASSQDSGADTQYF	-	TRBV4-1	-	TRBJ2-3
TGCAGCATGGGACAGGAAGGGGGCACTGAAGCTTTCTTT	CSMGQEGGTEAFF	-	TRBV29-1	TRBD1	TRBJ1-1
TGTGCCAGCAAAACTAGCGGGGCTTACAATGAGCAGTTCTTC	CASKTSGAYNEQFF	-	TRBV2	TRBD2	TRBJ2-1
TGTGCCAGCGAGCGACAGACGAACACCGGGGAGCTGTTTTTT	CASERQTNTGELFF	-	TRBV9	-	TRBJ2-2
TGCGCCAGCAGCTTGGACAGGTTGAACACCGGGGAGCTGTTTTTT	CASSLDRLNTGELFF	-	TRBV5-1	-	TRBJ2-2